The sequence of this T cell receptor (beta chain) was determined in a study of vaccination effects on CD4 cells after COVID-19. Under the ViraFEST assay, PBMC were stimulated with viral peptide pools so that antigen-specific CD4+ T cells expanded. Sequencing was performed afterwards. The authors isolated CD4+ T cells after approximately 9 days of culture. Participants completed two doses of the BNT162b2 or mRNA-1273 vaccine. At days 3 and 7, half of the medium was exchanged for IL-2 medium. The junction had 3 bases not matched to a gene; V was cut back by 3 bases and J by 0 bases. CDR3 length: 16 residues. CDR1 SGHTA and CDR2 FQGNSA come from the germline V gene. A note on this clone: The antigen is not known.

Profiling relied on immunoSEQ multiplex PCR, and the TCRdb table lists in-frame clones only, not all of them. The sample shows tens of thousands of clones, around 73% of them seen only once. The sequencing here drew on CD4+ T cells from PBMCs cultured with HCoV-229E spike peptides, taken after COVID-19 vaccination. The TCR originated in a human donor who received a COVID-19 vaccine. V is TRBV7-2 and J is TRBJ2-2; TRBD1 matches 8 bases. CDR3 region: CASSFSDRANTGELFF. For the CDR3, the DNA is TGTGCCAGCAGCTTCTCGGACAGGGCGAACACCGGGGAGCTGTTTTTT. Full variable domain (missing parts from reference TRBV7-2 and TRBJ2-2): GAGVSQSPSNKVTEKGKDVELRCDPISGHTALYWYRQSLGQGLEFLIYFQGNSAPDKSGLPSDRFSAERTGGSVSTLTIQRTQQEDSAVYLCASSFSDRANTGELFFGEGSRLTVL.